Listed below are T cell receptor beta chains from one sample, sequenced in a study of CD8 T cell repertoires and HIV-1 epitope variants. Their antigens are not known. This table comes from immunoSEQ multiplex PCR, and its TCRdb copy is limited to in-frame clones, with some not included. Here the sample spans fewer than 4,500 clones, around two thirds being singletons. The sample was cultured CD8+ T cells derived from PBMCs. These receptors originate from a male donor with HIV. The CDR3 runs from the conserved cysteine through the conserved F or W.

v_call: TRBV15
j_call: TRBJ2-6
cdr3_length: 14
cdr3_aa: CATSLRSGANVLTF

v_call: TRBV11-2
j_call: TRBJ2-2
cdr3_length: 12
cdr3_aa: CASSPGSGELFF

v_call: TRBV27
j_call: TRBJ1-5
cdr3_length: 13
cdr3_aa: CASSLWSNQPQHF

v_call: TRBV5-4
j_call: TRBJ2-1
cdr3_length: 17
cdr3_aa: CASSLGPDFSSYNEQFF

v_call: TRBV11-2
j_call: TRBJ1-2
cdr3_length: 13
cdr3_aa: CASSLDPAYGYTF

v_call: TRBV6-1
j_call: TRBJ2-3
cdr3_length: 19
cdr3_aa: CASSEDRVGLADSTDTQYF

v_call: TRBV11-2
j_call: TRBJ2-7
cdr3_length: 13
cdr3_aa: CASSPLQRGEQYF

v_call: TRBV29-1
j_call: TRBJ2-3
cdr3_length: 16
cdr3_aa: CSVEDGERETGDTQYF

v_call: TRBV2
j_call: TRBJ2-1
cdr3_length: 15
cdr3_aa: CASSGDRELDNEQFF

v_call: TRBV28
j_call: TRBJ1-5
cdr3_length: 17
cdr3_aa: CASSFFIQGVDNQPQHF

v_call: TRBV7-2
j_call: TRBJ2-3
cdr3_length: 12
cdr3_aa: CASSLVSDTQYF

v_call: TRBV28
j_call: TRBJ1-6
cdr3_length: 14
cdr3_aa: CASSVGGARSPLHF

v_call: TRBV27
j_call: TRBJ1-2
cdr3_length: 10
cdr3_aa: CASSPRRHTF

v_call: TRBV5-4
j_call: TRBJ2-1
cdr3_length: 15
cdr3_aa: CASSLGGGAYNEQFF

v_call: TRBV27
j_call: TRBJ2-7
cdr3_length: 16
cdr3_aa: CASSLSVGTYSYEQYF

v_call: TRBV19
j_call: TRBJ2-3
cdr3_length: 18
cdr3_aa: CASSPGTSGIVITDTQYF

v_call: TRBV7-2
j_call: TRBJ1-1
cdr3_length: 12
cdr3_aa: CASSLGNPEAFF

v_call: TRBV5-6
j_call: TRBJ2-5
cdr3_length: 14
cdr3_aa: CASSFLTPQETQYF

v_call: TRBV21-1
j_call: TRBJ1-1
cdr3_length: 11
cdr3_aa: CASSRGTEAFF

v_call: TRBV7-9
j_call: TRBJ2-5
cdr3_length: 16
cdr3_aa: CASSRLEQGAQETQYF

v_call: TRBV28
j_call: TRBJ2-1
cdr3_length: 20
cdr3_aa: CASSWSPGLAGDFSYNEQFF

v_call: TRBV6-6
j_call: TRBJ2-2
cdr3_length: 14
cdr3_aa: CASSDIGDTGELFF

v_call: TRBV10-1
j_call: TRBJ2-4
cdr3_length: 13
cdr3_aa: CASSQGAKNIQYF

v_call: TRBV5-4
j_call: TRBJ1-5
cdr3_length: 14
cdr3_aa: CASSFSGSNQPQHF

v_call: TRBV10-3
j_call: TRBJ2-6
cdr3_length: 16
cdr3_aa: CAIFGTDSSGANVLTF

v_call: TRBV6-4
j_call: TRBJ1-5
cdr3_length: 15
cdr3_aa: CASSHGTGGDQPQHF

v_call: TRBV19
j_call: TRBJ2-6
cdr3_length: 15
cdr3_aa: CASGTGGSGANVLTF

v_call: TRBV28
j_call: TRBJ2-1
cdr3_length: 14
cdr3_aa: CASSAGQAYNEQFF

v_call: TRBV27
j_call: TRBJ2-1
cdr3_length: 14
cdr3_aa: CASSSQSSGAPQFF

v_call: TRBV4-3
j_call: TRBJ1-1
cdr3_length: 16
cdr3_aa: CASSQDGMGRDTEAFF

v_call: TRBV4-3
j_call: TRBJ2-1
cdr3_length: 16
cdr3_aa: CASSQGAQGVYNEQFF

v_call: TRBV27
j_call: TRBJ1-6
cdr3_length: 13
cdr3_aa: CASSRQFNSPLHF

v_call: TRBV13
j_call: NA
cdr3_length: 15
cdr3_aa: CASSPWSGVVYEQYF

v_call: TRBV19
j_call: TRBJ2-1
cdr3_length: 15
cdr3_aa: CASTPIGSSYNEQFF

v_call: TRBV5-1
j_call: TRBJ1-1
cdr3_length: 18
cdr3_aa: CASSLVPAGTGRRTEAFF

v_call: TRBV9
j_call: TRBJ2-7
cdr3_length: 15
cdr3_aa: CASSARGDSSYEQYF

v_call: TRBV7-7
j_call: TRBJ2-5
cdr3_length: 15
cdr3_aa: CASSLTVAGEETQYF

v_call: TRBV6-1
j_call: TRBJ1-1
cdr3_length: 13
cdr3_aa: CASSEWEALKAFF

v_call: TRBV19
j_call: TRBJ1-1
cdr3_length: 13
cdr3_aa: CAKPPGQPWCAFF

v_call: TRBV28
j_call: TRBJ2-7
cdr3_length: 17
cdr3_aa: CASSFGTEGVDSYEQYF

v_call: TRBV30
j_call: NA
cdr3_length: 13
cdr3_aa: CAWREGGNFEQYF

v_call: TRBV19
j_call: TRBJ1-1
cdr3_length: 12
cdr3_aa: CASFTGNTEAFF

v_call: TRBV28
j_call: TRBJ2-7
cdr3_length: 14
cdr3_aa: CASSFVSGTDEQYF

v_call: TRBV19
j_call: TRBJ2-1
cdr3_length: 15
cdr3_aa: CASRADLAGYNEQFF

v_call: TRBV6-1
j_call: TRBJ1-2
cdr3_length: 13
cdr3_aa: CASRMVGERGYTF

v_call: TRBV28
j_call: TRBJ1-4
cdr3_length: 15
cdr3_aa: CASSSPRTSEEKLFF

v_call: TRBV6-5
j_call: TRBJ1-1
cdr3_length: 13
cdr3_aa: CASSYSRFTEAFF

v_call: TRBV9
j_call: TRBJ1-1
cdr3_length: 13
cdr3_aa: CASSVAGSAEAFF

v_call: TRBV28
j_call: TRBJ2-3
cdr3_length: 13
cdr3_aa: CASNEMAGGSQYF

v_call: TRBV28
j_call: TRBJ1-4
cdr3_length: 13
cdr3_aa: CASSLPTGEKLFF

v_call: TRBV7-9
j_call: TRBJ2-1
cdr3_length: 15
cdr3_aa: CASSFPGQGYNEQFF

v_call: TRBV4-3
j_call: TRBJ2-7
cdr3_length: 15
cdr3_aa: CASSQGTGSSYEQYF

v_call: TRBV28
j_call: TRBJ2-7
cdr3_length: 13
cdr3_aa: CASSPPDSYEQYF

v_call: TRBV6-5
j_call: TRBJ2-5
cdr3_length: 14
cdr3_aa: CASSNTGGRETQYF

v_call: TRBV7-7
j_call: TRBJ2-5
cdr3_length: 14
cdr3_aa: CASSLRGGKETQYF

v_call: TRBV12-5
j_call: TRBJ2-2
cdr3_length: 14
cdr3_aa: CASGLGLADGELFF

v_call: TRBV7-9
j_call: NA
cdr3_length: 15
cdr3_aa: CASSDALDSLYEQYF